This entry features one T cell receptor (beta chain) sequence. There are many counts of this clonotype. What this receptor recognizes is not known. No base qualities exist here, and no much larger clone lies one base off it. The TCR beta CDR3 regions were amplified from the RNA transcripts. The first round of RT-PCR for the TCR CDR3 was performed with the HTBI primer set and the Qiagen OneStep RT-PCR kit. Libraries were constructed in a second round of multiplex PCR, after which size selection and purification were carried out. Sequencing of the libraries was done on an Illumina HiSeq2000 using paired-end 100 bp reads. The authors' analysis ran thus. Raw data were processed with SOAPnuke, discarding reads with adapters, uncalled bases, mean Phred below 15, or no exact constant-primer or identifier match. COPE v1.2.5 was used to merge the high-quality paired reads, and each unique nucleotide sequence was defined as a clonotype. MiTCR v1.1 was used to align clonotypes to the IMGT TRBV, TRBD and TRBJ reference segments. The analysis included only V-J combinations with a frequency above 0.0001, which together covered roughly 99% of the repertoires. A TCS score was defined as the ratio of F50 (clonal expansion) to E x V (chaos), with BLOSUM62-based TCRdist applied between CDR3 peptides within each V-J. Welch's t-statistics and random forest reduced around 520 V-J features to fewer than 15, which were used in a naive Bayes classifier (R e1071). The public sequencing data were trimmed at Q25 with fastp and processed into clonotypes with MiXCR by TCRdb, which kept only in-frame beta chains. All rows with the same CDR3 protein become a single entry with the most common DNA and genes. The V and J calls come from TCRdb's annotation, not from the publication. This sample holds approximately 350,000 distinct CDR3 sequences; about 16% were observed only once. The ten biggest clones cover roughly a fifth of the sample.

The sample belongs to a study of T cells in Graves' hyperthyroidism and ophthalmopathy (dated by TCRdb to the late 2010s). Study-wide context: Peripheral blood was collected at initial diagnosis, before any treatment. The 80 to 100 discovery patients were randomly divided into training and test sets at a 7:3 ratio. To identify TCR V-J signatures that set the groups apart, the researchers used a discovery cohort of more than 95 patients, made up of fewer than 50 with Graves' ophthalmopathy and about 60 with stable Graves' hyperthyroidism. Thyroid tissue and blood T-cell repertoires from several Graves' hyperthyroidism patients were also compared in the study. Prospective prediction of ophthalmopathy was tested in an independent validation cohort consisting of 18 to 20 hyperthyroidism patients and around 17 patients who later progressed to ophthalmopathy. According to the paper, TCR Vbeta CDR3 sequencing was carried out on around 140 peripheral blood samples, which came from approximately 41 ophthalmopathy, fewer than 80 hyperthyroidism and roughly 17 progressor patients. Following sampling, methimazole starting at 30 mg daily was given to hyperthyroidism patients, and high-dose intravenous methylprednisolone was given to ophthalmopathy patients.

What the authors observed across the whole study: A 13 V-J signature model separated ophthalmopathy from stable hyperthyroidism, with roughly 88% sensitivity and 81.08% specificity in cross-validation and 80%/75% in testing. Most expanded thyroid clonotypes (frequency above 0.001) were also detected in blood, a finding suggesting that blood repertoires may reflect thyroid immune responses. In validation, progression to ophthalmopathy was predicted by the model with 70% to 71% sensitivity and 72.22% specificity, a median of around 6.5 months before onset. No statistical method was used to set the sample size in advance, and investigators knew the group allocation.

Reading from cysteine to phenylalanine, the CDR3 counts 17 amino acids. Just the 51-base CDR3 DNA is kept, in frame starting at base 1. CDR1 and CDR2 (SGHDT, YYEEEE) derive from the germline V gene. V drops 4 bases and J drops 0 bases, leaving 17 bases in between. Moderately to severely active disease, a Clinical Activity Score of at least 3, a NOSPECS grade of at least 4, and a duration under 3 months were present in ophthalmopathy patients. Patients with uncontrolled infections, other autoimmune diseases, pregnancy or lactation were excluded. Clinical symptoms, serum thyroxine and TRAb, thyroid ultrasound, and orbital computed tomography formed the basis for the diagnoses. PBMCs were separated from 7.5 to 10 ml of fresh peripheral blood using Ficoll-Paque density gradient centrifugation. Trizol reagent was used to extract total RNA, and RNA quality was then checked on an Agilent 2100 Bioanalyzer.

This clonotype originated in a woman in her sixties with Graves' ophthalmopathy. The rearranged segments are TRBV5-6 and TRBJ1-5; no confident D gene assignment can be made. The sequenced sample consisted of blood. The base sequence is TGTGCCAGCAGCCGTCTCGACGTAAGGAGTAGCAATCAGCCCCAGCATTTT. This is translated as CASSRLDVRSSNQPQHF.